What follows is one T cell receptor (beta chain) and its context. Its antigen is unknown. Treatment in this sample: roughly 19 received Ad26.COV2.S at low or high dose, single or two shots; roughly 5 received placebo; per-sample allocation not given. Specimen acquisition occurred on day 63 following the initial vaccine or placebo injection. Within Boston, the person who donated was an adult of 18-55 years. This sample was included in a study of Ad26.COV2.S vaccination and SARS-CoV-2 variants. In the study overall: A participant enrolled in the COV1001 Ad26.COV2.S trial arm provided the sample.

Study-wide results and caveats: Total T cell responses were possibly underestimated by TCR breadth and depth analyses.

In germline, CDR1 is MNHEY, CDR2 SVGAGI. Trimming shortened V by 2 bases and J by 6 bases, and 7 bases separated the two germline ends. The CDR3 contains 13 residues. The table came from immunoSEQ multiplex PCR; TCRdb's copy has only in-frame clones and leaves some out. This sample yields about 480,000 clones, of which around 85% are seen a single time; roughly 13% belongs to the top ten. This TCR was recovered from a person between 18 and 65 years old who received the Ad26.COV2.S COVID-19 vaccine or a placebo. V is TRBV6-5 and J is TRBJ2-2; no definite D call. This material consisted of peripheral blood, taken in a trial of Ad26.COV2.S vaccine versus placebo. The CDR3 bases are TGTGCCAGCAGTTACCGCCAGGCCGGGGAGCTGTTTTTT. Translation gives CASSYRQAGELFF.